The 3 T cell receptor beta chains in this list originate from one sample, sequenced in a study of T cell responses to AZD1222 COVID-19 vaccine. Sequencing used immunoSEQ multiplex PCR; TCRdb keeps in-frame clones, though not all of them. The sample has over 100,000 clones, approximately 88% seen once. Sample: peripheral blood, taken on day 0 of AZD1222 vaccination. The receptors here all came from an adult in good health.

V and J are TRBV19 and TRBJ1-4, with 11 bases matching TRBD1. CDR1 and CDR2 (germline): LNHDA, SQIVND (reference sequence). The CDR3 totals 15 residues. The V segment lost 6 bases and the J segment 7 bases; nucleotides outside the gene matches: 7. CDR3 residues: CASRSGGQGAEKLFF. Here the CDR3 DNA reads TGTGCCAGTAGATCAGGCGGACAGGGGGCTGAAAAACTGTTTTTT.

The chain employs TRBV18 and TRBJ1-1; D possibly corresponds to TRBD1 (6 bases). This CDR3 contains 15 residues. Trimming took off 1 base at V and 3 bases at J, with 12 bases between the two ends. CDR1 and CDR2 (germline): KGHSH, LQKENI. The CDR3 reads CASSPRKGEDTEAFF. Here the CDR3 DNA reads TGTGCCAGCTCACCACGGAAGGGGGAGGACACTGAAGCTTTCTTT.

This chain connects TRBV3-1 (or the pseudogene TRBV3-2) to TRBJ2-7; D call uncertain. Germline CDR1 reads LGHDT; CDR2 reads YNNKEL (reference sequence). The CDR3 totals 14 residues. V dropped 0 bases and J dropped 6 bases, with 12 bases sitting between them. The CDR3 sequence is CASSQDPNFGEQYF. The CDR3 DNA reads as TGTGCCAGCAGCCAAGACCCGAATTTTGGCGAGCAGTACTTC.